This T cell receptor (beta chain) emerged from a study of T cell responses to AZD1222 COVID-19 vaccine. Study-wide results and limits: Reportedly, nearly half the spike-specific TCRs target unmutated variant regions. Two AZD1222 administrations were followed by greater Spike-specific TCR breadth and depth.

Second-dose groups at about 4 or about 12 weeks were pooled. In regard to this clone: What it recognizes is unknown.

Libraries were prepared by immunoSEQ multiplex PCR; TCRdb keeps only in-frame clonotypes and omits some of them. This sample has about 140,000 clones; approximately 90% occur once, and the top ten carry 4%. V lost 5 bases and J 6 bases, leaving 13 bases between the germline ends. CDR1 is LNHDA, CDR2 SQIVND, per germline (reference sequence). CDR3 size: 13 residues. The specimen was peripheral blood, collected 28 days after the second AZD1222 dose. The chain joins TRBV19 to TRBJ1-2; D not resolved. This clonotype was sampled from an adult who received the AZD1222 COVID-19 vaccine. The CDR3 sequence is CASSFGEIDGYTF. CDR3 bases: TGTGCCAGTAGTTTCGGGGAAATCGATGGCTACACCTTC.